These T cell receptor beta chains were read from a single sample in a study of blood T cell repertoires in COVID-19. Data came from immunoSEQ multiplex PCR; TCRdb stores just in-frame clones and leaves some out. Here the sample spans about 150,000 clones, approximately 90% being singletons. Specimen: peripheral blood. Every receptor here comes from a man aged 55-75 years with active or convalescent COVID-19. Each CDR3 is given with its conserved first and last residue. D genes are given only for firm matches. Only some rows state a clone size, as once, few, many or a class for expanded clones.

J gene: TRBJ1-1
V gene: TRBV7-2
D gene: .
clone size: .
CDR3 length: 16
CDR3 DNA: TGTGCCAGCAGCTTAGGCTCTATCCGGGGGAACACTGAAGCTTTCTTT
CDR3 protein: CASSLGSIRGNTEAFF

J gene: TRBJ1-6
V gene: TRBV5-5
D gene: .
clone size: .
CDR3 length: 16
CDR3 DNA: TGTGCCAGCAGCTTACCCGGGACACGTTATAATTCACCCCTCCACTTT
CDR3 protein: CASSLPGTRYNSPLHF

J gene: TRBJ1-1
V gene: TRBV13
D gene: .
clone size: .
CDR3 length: 13
CDR3 DNA: TGTGCCAGCCTTATTGCGGTAAACACTGAAGCTTTCTTT
CDR3 protein: CASLIAVNTEAFF

J gene: TRBJ2-1
V gene: TRBV2
D gene: .
clone size: few
CDR3 length: 16
CDR3 DNA: TGTGCCAGCAGTGAAACTCTTGGCCCTACCCCGCAGGGGCAGTTCTTC
CDR3 protein: CASSETLGPTPQGQFF

J gene: TRBJ1-6
V gene: TRBV5-5
D gene: .
clone size: .
CDR3 length: 15
CDR3 DNA: TGTGCCAGCACCCAAGGCCCGGGTGGGTATTCACCCCTCCACTTT
CDR3 protein: CASTQGPGGYSPLHF

J gene: TRBJ1-4
V gene: TRBV25-1
D gene: .
clone size: .
CDR3 length: 14
CDR3 DNA: TGTGCCAGCATACGGGTCGCCGGTAATGAAAAACTGTTTTTT
CDR3 protein: CASIRVAGNEKLFF

J gene: TRBJ2-7
V gene: TRBV10-1
D gene: TRBD2
clone size: .
CDR3 length: 15
CDR3 DNA: TGCGCCAGCAGGGGACCTAGCGGGACGGACTACGAGCAGTACTTC
CDR3 protein: CASRGPSGTDYEQYF

J gene: TRBJ2-2
V gene: TRBV7-9
D gene: .
clone size: .
CDR3 length: 14
CDR3 DNA: TGTGCCAGCAGCCTCGCCGAGGGTACCGGGGAGCTGTTTTTT
CDR3 protein: CASSLAEGTGELFF

J gene: TRBJ2-1
V gene: TRBV30
D gene: TRBD2
clone size: .
CDR3 length: 12
CDR3 DNA: TGTGCCTGGACTAGCGGACACAATGAGCAGTTCTTC
CDR3 protein: CAWTSGHNEQFF

J gene: TRBJ2-7
V gene: TRBV29-1
D gene: TRBD1
clone size: .
CDR3 length: 16
CDR3 DNA: TGCAGCGTTGAAGGTGCTCGGACAGGGGATCCCTACGAGCAGTACTTC
CDR3 protein: CSVEGARTGDPYEQYF

J gene: TRBJ1-2
V gene: TRBV15
D gene: .
clone size: .
CDR3 length: 13
CDR3 DNA: TGTGCCACCAGCCCCGGGGGGCTTCAAGGCTACACCTTC
CDR3 protein: CATSPGGLQGYTF

J gene: TRBJ1-6
V gene: TRBV5-1
D gene: .
clone size: .
CDR3 length: 14
CDR3 DNA: TGCGCCAGCAGCTTGGGACTTCTTAATTCACCCCTCCACTTT
CDR3 protein: CASSLGLLNSPLHF

J gene: TRBJ1-4
V gene: TRBV6-5
D gene: TRBD1
clone size: once
CDR3 length: 14
CDR3 DNA: TGTGCCAGCAGAGAGGACAGGAGCGCCCCTAAACTGTTTTTT
CDR3 protein: CASREDRSAPKLFF

J gene: TRBJ1-3
V gene: TRBV6-6
D gene: .
clone size: .
CDR3 length: 15
CDR3 DNA: TGTGCCAGCAGTCTCGTCGCGCTCTCTGGAAACACCATATATTTT
CDR3 protein: CASSLVALSGNTIYF

J gene: TRBJ1-2
V gene: TRBV7-2
D gene: .
clone size: once
CDR3 length: 16
CDR3 DNA: TGTGCCAGCAGCCCTAGCGGGGGGGGCTGGGGCTATGGCTACACCTTC
CDR3 protein: CASSPSGGGWGYGYTF

J gene: TRBJ2-5
V gene: TRBV24-1
D gene: TRBD2
clone size: once
CDR3 length: 16
CDR3 DNA: TGTGCCACCAGTGGTACTAGCGGGAGGGCCGCGGAGACCCAGTACTTC
CDR3 protein: CATSGTSGRAAETQYF

J gene: TRBJ2-7
V gene: TRBV6-5
D gene: TRBD2
clone size: .
CDR3 length: 15
CDR3 DNA: TGTGCCAGCAGGAACGGGGGACTAGCGGGAGCTCGGCAGTACTTC
CDR3 protein: CASRNGGLAGARQYF

J gene: TRBJ2-5
V gene: TRBV2
D gene: .
clone size: .
CDR3 length: 12
CDR3 DNA: TGTGCCAGCGGACTGGATCAAGAGACCCAGTACTTC
CDR3 protein: CASGLDQETQYF

J gene: TRBJ2-6
V gene: TRBV9
D gene: TRBD1
clone size: .
CDR3 length: 15
CDR3 DNA: TGTGCCACAAGCAGGGACAGATCTGGGGCCAACGTCCTGACTTTC
CDR3 protein: CATSRDRSGANVLTF

J gene: TRBJ1-2
V gene: TRBV19
D gene: TRBD1
clone size: .
CDR3 length: 14
CDR3 DNA: TGTGCCAGTACCCGGGACAGGGTAGAATATGGCTACACCTTC
CDR3 protein: CASTRDRVEYGYTF

J gene: TRBJ1-5
V gene: TRBV6-9
D gene: .
clone size: .
CDR3 length: 14
CDR3 DNA: TGTGCCAGCACGCGACAACCTGGAATTCAGCCCCAGCATTTT
CDR3 protein: CASTRQPGIQPQHF

J gene: TRBJ2-7
V gene: TRBV28
D gene: TRBD2
clone size: once
CDR3 length: 13
CDR3 DNA: TGTGCCAGCACCAGCGGGAGCCGGGACGAGCAGTACTTC
CDR3 protein: CASTSGSRDEQYF

J gene: TRBJ1-5
V gene: TRBV28
D gene: .
clone size: .
CDR3 length: 15
CDR3 DNA: TGTGCCAGCAGTTTTGGGGGGTTAGGCAATCAGCCCCAGCATTTT
CDR3 protein: CASSFGGLGNQPQHF

J gene: TRBJ2-1
V gene: TRBV6-5
D gene: TRBD2
clone size: .
CDR3 length: 15
CDR3 DNA: TGTGCCAGCACCCCACTAGCGGGAACCTACAATGAGCAGTTCTTC
CDR3 protein: CASTPLAGTYNEQFF

J gene: TRBJ2-3
V gene: TRBV24-1
D gene: .
clone size: .
CDR3 length: 14
CDR3 DNA: TGTGCCACCGCCCACCTTCACCAGGATGATACGCAGTATTTT
CDR3 protein: CATAHLHQDDTQYF

J gene: TRBJ2-1
V gene: TRBV6-5
D gene: .
clone size: .
CDR3 length: 14
CDR3 DNA: TGTGCCAGCACCAGAGGCGGGACCTACAATGAGCAGTTCTTC
CDR3 protein: CASTRGGTYNEQFF

J gene: TRBJ1-1
V gene: TRBV3-1/TRBV3-2
D gene: .
clone size: once
CDR3 length: 13
CDR3 DNA: TGTGCCAGCAGCCAAAAAGGGCGGGGTCGGGCTTTCTTT
CDR3 protein: CASSQKGRGRAFF

J gene: TRBJ2-5
V gene: TRBV5-6
D gene: TRBD2
clone size: .
CDR3 length: 16
CDR3 DNA: TGTGCCAGCATAACGGCGGGGAGGGAGGACCAAGAGACCCAGTACTTC
CDR3 protein: CASITAGREDQETQYF

J gene: TRBJ1-2
V gene: TRBV29-1
D gene: .
clone size: .
CDR3 length: 14
CDR3 DNA: TGCAGCGTGACGGGAGGACAAGGCCACTATGGCTACACCTTC
CDR3 protein: CSVTGGQGHYGYTF

J gene: TRBJ2-2
V gene: TRBV3-1/TRBV3-2
D gene: .
clone size: .
CDR3 length: 13
CDR3 DNA: TGTGCCAGCAGCCCCCAGGTAGCCGGGGAGCTGTTTTTT
CDR3 protein: CASSPQVAGELFF

J gene: TRBJ2-7
V gene: TRBV10-3
D gene: TRBD2
clone size: .
CDR3 length: 14
CDR3 DNA: TGTGCCATCAGTGATGCGGGAGGGCCGAGGGAGCAGTACTTC
CDR3 protein: CAISDAGGPREQYF